This T cell receptor beta chain is from a study of blood T cell repertoires in COVID-19. At the level of the study: Acute-phase and convalescent COVID-19 samples originated in the United States, Italy and Spain.

With 7 bases clipped from V and 0 bases from J, the junction kept 8 bases outside the gene matches. The CDR3 is 17 residues long. Germline V gene lookup returns CDR1 KGHDR and CDR2 SFDVKD. Study processing details: Amplifying reference gene primers gave estimates of nucleated cell counts. The data were produced by immunoSEQ multiplex PCR, yet TCRdb's version contains in-frame clones alone and is incomplete. V, J and clone size are those of that table, while D and trimming were read from the DNA. This sample has under 65,000 clones; roughly 91% occur once, and the top ten carry about 9.1%. Sequencing was performed on peripheral blood. This sequence was found in a human donor in a cohort sampled during active COVID-19. This sequence joins TRBV24-1 and TRBJ1-5, with TRBD1 identical over 10 bases. The CDR3 DNA is TGTGCCACCAGCGCCGCTGGACAGGGGGATAGCAATCAGCCCCAGCATTTT. Amino acid sequence: CATSAAGQGDSNQPQHF.